The rows below give T cell receptor beta chains drawn from one sample of a study of T cell repertoires in cytomegalovirus infection. TCRdb re-called the reads with MiXCR, one entry per CDR3 protein. The table lists about 830,000 distinct CDR3 sequences, less than 35% of them singletons. For these receptors, no antigen is known. This specimen was cultured CD8+ T cells from PBMCs, taken from culture after CMV antigen stimulation. The receptor set was obtained from a human donor in good health (CMV status not recorded). Some clones in this sample may be carry-over from other donors' samples. The CDR3 runs from the conserved cysteine through the conserved F or W. The D gene is left open where the match is weak. Clone size, where shown, is once, few, many, or a class for clones that have expanded.

v_call: TRBV7-8
clone_size: many
j_call: TRBJ1-2
d_call: TRBD1
cdr3_aa: CASSLETGVSLYGYTF
cdr3_nt: TGTGCCAGCAGCTTAGAAACAGGGGTTTCCCTATATGGCTACACCTTC

v_call: TRBV6-1
clone_size: few
j_call: TRBJ2-7
d_call: .
cdr3_aa: CASQLLRGGYEQYF
cdr3_nt: TGTGCCAGCCAGCTATTAAGGGGAGGCTACGAGCAGTACTTC

v_call: TRBV6-5
clone_size: .
j_call: TRBJ2-7
d_call: TRBD1
cdr3_aa: CASIGGGQSGTYEQYF
cdr3_nt: TGTGCCAGCATTGGTGGGGGACAGTCGGGAACCTACGAGCAGTACTTC

v_call: TRBV28
clone_size: .
j_call: TRBJ1-6
d_call: .
cdr3_aa: CASSSGRGGNNSPLHF
cdr3_nt: TGTGCCAGCAGTTCTGGCAGGGGAGGGAATAATTCACCCCTCCACTTT

v_call: TRBV15
clone_size: once
j_call: TRBJ1-4
d_call: TRBD1
cdr3_aa: CATSREGTGVEKLFF
cdr3_nt: TGTGCCACCAGCAGAGAGGGGACAGGGGTTGAAAAACTGTTTTTT

v_call: TRBV5-6
clone_size: few
j_call: TRBJ2-3
d_call: TRBD1
cdr3_aa: CASSLVRQGKKISTDTQYF
cdr3_nt: TGTGCCAGCAGCTTGGTGAGACAGGGCAAAAAAATTAGCACAGATACGCAGTATTTT

v_call: TRBV7-9
clone_size: .
j_call: TRBJ2-2
d_call: TRBD1
cdr3_aa: CASSDQGAVGELFF
cdr3_nt: TGTGCCAGCAGCGATCAGGGGGCTGTCGGGGAGCTGTTTTTT

v_call: TRBV27
clone_size: .
j_call: TRBJ1-5
d_call: .
cdr3_aa: CASSLNRLSNQPQHF
cdr3_nt: TGTGCCAGCAGTCTGAATCGACTGAGCAATCAGCCCCAGCATTTT

v_call: TRBV6-2/TRBV6-3
clone_size: .
j_call: TRBJ2-1
d_call: .
cdr3_aa: CASSYSSVLWDEQFF
cdr3_nt: TGTGCCAGCAGTTACTCGTCGGTTTTGTGGGATGAGCAGTTCTTC

v_call: TRBV27
clone_size: .
j_call: TRBJ2-1
d_call: .
cdr3_aa: CASSSLQGSSYNEQFF
cdr3_nt: TGTGCCAGCAGTTCGCTCCAAGGCAGCTCCTACAATGAGCAGTTCTTC

v_call: TRBV2
clone_size: .
j_call: TRBJ2-6
d_call: .
cdr3_aa: CASSVPGDGANVLTF
cdr3_nt: TGTGCCAGCAGTGTGCCAGGGGATGGGGCCAACGTCCTGACTTTC

v_call: TRBV5-6
clone_size: .
j_call: TRBJ1-1
d_call: .
cdr3_aa: CASSTQGFTEAFF
cdr3_nt: TGTGCCAGCAGCACACAGGGTTTCACTGAAGCTTTCTTT

v_call: TRBV10-3
clone_size: .
j_call: TRBJ2-5
d_call: .
cdr3_aa: CAISENSQETQYF
cdr3_nt: TGTGCCATCAGTGAAAATAGCCAAGAGACCCAGTACTTC

v_call: TRBV5-1
clone_size: .
j_call: TRBJ2-3
d_call: TRBD1
cdr3_aa: CASSSGQGEDTQYF
cdr3_nt: TGCGCCAGCAGCTCGGGACAGGGGGAAGATACGCAGTATTTT

v_call: TRBV7-9
clone_size: few
j_call: TRBJ1-2
d_call: TRBD1
cdr3_aa: CASSLVAGGANGYTF
cdr3_nt: TGTGCCAGCAGCTTAGTGGCAGGGGGCGCAAATGGCTACACCTTC

v_call: TRBV27
clone_size: .
j_call: TRBJ1-2
d_call: .
cdr3_aa: CASSLRDYNYGYTF
cdr3_nt: TGTGCCAGCAGTTTGAGGGATTATAACTATGGCTACACCTTC

v_call: TRBV7-6
clone_size: many
j_call: TRBJ2-5
d_call: .
cdr3_aa: CASSLLARRKETQYF
cdr3_nt: TGTGCCAGCAGCTTACTCGCCAGGCGAAAGGAGACCCAGTACTTC

v_call: TRBV19
clone_size: few
j_call: TRBJ1-3
d_call: .
cdr3_aa: CASSRPSTTGSGNTIYF
cdr3_nt: TGTGCCAGTAGTAGACCGTCCACGACAGGCTCTGGAAACACCATATATTTT

v_call: TRBV7-8
clone_size: many
j_call: TRBJ2-1
d_call: TRBD2
cdr3_aa: CASSFRTSGGADNEQFF
cdr3_nt: TGTGCCAGCAGCTTTCGAACTAGCGGGGGGGCAGACAATGAGCAGTTCTTC

v_call: TRBV2
clone_size: .
j_call: TRBJ1-2
d_call: .
cdr3_aa: CASRDRSFLGTF
cdr3_nt: TGTGCCAGCAGAGACAGGTCCTTCCTCGGCACCTTC

v_call: TRBV5-1
clone_size: .
j_call: TRBJ2-4
d_call: .
cdr3_aa: CASSPDLAQGGKNIQYF
cdr3_nt: TGCGCCAGCAGCCCGGACCTCGCACAGGGAGGCAAAAACATTCAGTACTTC

v_call: TRBV10-3
clone_size: .
j_call: TRBJ2-5
d_call: .
cdr3_aa: CAISEPQTELQETQYF
cdr3_nt: TGTGCCATCAGTGAGCCACAGACAGAGCTCCAAGAGACCCAGTACTTC

v_call: TRBV27
clone_size: .
j_call: TRBJ1-5
d_call: .
cdr3_aa: CASSFGPHQPQHF
cdr3_nt: TGTGCCAGCAGTTTTGGGCCTCATCAGCCCCAGCATTTT

v_call: TRBV19
clone_size: few
j_call: TRBJ1-6
d_call: .
cdr3_aa: CASSTGTQNNSPLHF
cdr3_nt: TGTGCCAGTAGTACCGGGACCCAAAATAATTCACCCCTCCACTTT

v_call: TRBV6-1
clone_size: few
j_call: TRBJ2-7
d_call: TRBD2
cdr3_aa: CASSPRGVSEQYF
cdr3_nt: TGTGCCAGCAGTCCTCGGGGGGTCTCCGAGCAGTACTTC

v_call: TRBV4-1
clone_size: .
j_call: TRBJ2-2
d_call: .
cdr3_aa: CASSQSSAYTGELFF
cdr3_nt: TGCGCCAGCAGCCAAAGCAGCGCCTACACCGGGGAGCTGTTTTTT

v_call: TRBV14
clone_size: few
j_call: TRBJ1-1
d_call: .
cdr3_aa: CASSGRESGAKAEAFF
cdr3_nt: TGTGCCAGCAGCGGACGGGAGTCGGGGGCCAAGGCTGAAGCTTTCTTT

v_call: TRBV19
clone_size: few
j_call: TRBJ1-1
d_call: .
cdr3_aa: CASSMIGTDEMNTEAFF
cdr3_nt: TGTGCCAGTAGTATGATCGGGACCGACGAAATGAACACTGAAGCTTTCTTT

v_call: TRBV7-9
clone_size: .
j_call: TRBJ1-1
d_call: .
cdr3_aa: CASSLENSMNTEAFF
cdr3_nt: TGTGCCAGCAGCTTAGAAAACAGCATGAACACTGAAGCTTTCTTT

v_call: TRBV5-6
clone_size: .
j_call: TRBJ2-3
d_call: TRBD1
cdr3_aa: CASRPRDRPDTQYF
cdr3_nt: TGTGCCAGCAGGCCCCGGGACAGACCAGATACGCAGTATTTT

v_call: TRBV7-6
clone_size: many
j_call: TRBJ2-1
d_call: TRBD2
cdr3_aa: CASSFAGGNNEQFF
cdr3_nt: TGTGCCAGCAGCTTCGCGGGGGGGAACAATGAGCAGTTCTTC

v_call: TRBV19
clone_size: .
j_call: TRBJ2-3
d_call: TRBD1
cdr3_aa: CASSGPGTGRNQPQYF
cdr3_nt: TGTGCCAGTAGTGGCCCAGGGACAGGGCGCAATCAGCCCCAGTATTTT

v_call: TRBV12-3/TRBV12-4
clone_size: .
j_call: TRBJ2-1
d_call: TRBD2
cdr3_aa: CASRPEIGGAIDWDEQFF
cdr3_nt: TGTGCCAGCAGACCCGAGATCGGGGGGGCAATTGATTGGGATGAGCAGTTCTTC

v_call: TRBV7-8
clone_size: many
j_call: TRBJ2-7
d_call: TRBD2
cdr3_aa: CASSLATSGFYEQYF
cdr3_nt: TGTGCCAGCAGCTTAGCAACTAGCGGATTCTACGAGCAGTACTTC

v_call: TRBV6-6
clone_size: many
j_call: TRBJ2-2
d_call: .
cdr3_aa: CASSETPGELFF
cdr3_nt: TGTGCCAGCAGCGAGACCCCCGGGGAGCTGTTTTTT

v_call: TRBV7-2
clone_size: .
j_call: TRBJ1-2
d_call: .
cdr3_aa: CASSPELTYNYGYTF
cdr3_nt: TGTGCCAGCAGCCCGGAGCTAACATACAACTATGGCTACACCTTC

v_call: TRBV7-9
clone_size: many
j_call: TRBJ2-5
d_call: .
cdr3_aa: CASSSGILGETQYF
cdr3_nt: TGTGCCAGCAGTTCCGGGATCTTGGGAGAGACCCAGTACTTC

v_call: TRBV24-1
clone_size: .
j_call: TRBJ2-1
d_call: TRBD1
cdr3_aa: CATSEGPGQGASYNEQFF
cdr3_nt: TGTGCCACCAGTGAAGGACCTGGACAGGGGGCCTCCTACAATGAGCAGTTCTTC

v_call: TRBV29-1
clone_size: .
j_call: TRBJ2-2
d_call: TRBD1
cdr3_aa: CSVPQGGLTGELFF
cdr3_nt: TGCAGCGTTCCACAGGGGGGATTGACCGGGGAGCTGTTTTTT

v_call: TRBV6-2/TRBV6-3
clone_size: few
j_call: TRBJ2-1
d_call: .
cdr3_aa: CASRAPFRSGQSSYNEQFF
cdr3_nt: TGTGCCAGCAGAGCACCCTTTCGTTCCGGACAGTCCTCCTACAATGAGCAGTTCTTC

v_call: TRBV27
clone_size: once
j_call: TRBJ1-2
d_call: TRBD1
cdr3_aa: CASSPGTGARGGYTF
cdr3_nt: TGTGCCAGCAGTCCAGGGACAGGGGCCAGGGGTGGCTACACCTTC

v_call: TRBV7-2
clone_size: .
j_call: TRBJ2-3
d_call: .
cdr3_aa: CASRLYGGAPDTQYF
cdr3_nt: TGTGCCAGCAGACTCTATGGGGGGGCCCCAGATACGCAGTATTTT

v_call: TRBV7-6
clone_size: few
j_call: TRBJ1-2
d_call: .
cdr3_aa: CASSRFTGSTNYGYTF
cdr3_nt: TGTGCCAGCAGCCGGTTCACAGGTAGCACGAACTATGGCTACACCTTC

v_call: TRBV5-5
clone_size: .
j_call: TRBJ2-1
d_call: .
cdr3_aa: CASSLSWGNKLYNEQFF
cdr3_nt: TGTGCCAGCAGCTTATCCTGGGGGAACAAGTTGTACAATGAGCAGTTCTTC